This T cell receptor (beta chain) was found in a study of T cell repertoires in cytomegalovirus infection. Across the whole study: Indications came from public TCR beta signatures; they pointed to CMV infection and to a matching HLA type. Study-level findings and limits: Carriers of CMV and the relevant HLA type were discriminated by public TCR beta frequency.

TCRdb processed the reads anew with MiXCR; each CDR3 protein has one entry. The sample consists of 250,000 to 400,000 distinct CDR3 sequences, 25% of them appearing once. The CDR3 runs to 13 residues. V was clipped by 5 bases and J by 0 bases, with 9 bases between them. Germline CDR1 DFQATT, CDR2 SNEGSKA (reference sequence). The sample holds a few counts of this clonotype. Its antigen is currently unknown. This chain uses TRBV20-1 with TRBJ2-3; a weak D match, TRBD2 (6 bases). The sequencing used cultured PBMCs, collected from culture after CMV antigen stimulation. The sequence was obtained from a human donor in good health (CMV status not recorded). Some clones in this sample may be carry-over from other donors' samples. The CDR3 is CSAPDYSTDTQYF. CDR3 in DNA: TGCAGTGCTCCGGACTACAGCACAGATACGCAGTATTTT.